The source of this TCR beta chain is a study of graft-versus-host responses after intestinal transplantation. Points from the study as a whole: GvH clones occurred in recipient marrow; some first appeared in ileum or blood. Levels of circulating GvH clones at their peak were associated with early post-transplant HvG declines. Where graft-donor T cell macrochimerism was present, patients had high graft-versus-host to host-versus-graft clonal ratios in allografts.

This clone was found once. The antigen remains unidentified. The table came from immunoSEQ multiplex PCR; TCRdb's copy has only in-frame clones and leaves some out. The sample has more than 85,000 clones, around 95% seen once. Germline V CDR1 and CDR2: SGDLS, YYNGEE. This CDR3 region has 17 residues. The V end lost 4 bases, the J end lost 3 bases, and 22 bases lay between the germline ends. The sample consisted of unstimulated CD8+ T cells sorted from spleen or lymph node cells, taken before intestinal transplant. The TCR was taken from a human donor who received an intestinal transplant. The rearrangement uses TRBV9 and TRBJ1-2; D call uncertain. Here the CDR3 reads CASSLGFERVSDYGYTF. Here the CDR3 DNA reads TGTGCCAGCAGCCTAGGGTTTGAAAGGGTTAGCGACTATGGCTACACCTTC.